This T cell receptor beta chain originates from a study of T cell responses to AZD1222 COVID-19 vaccine. Clones were sequenced by immunoSEQ multiplex PCR, and TCRdb holds only the in-frame ones, with some missing. Seen here are 75,000 to 100,000 clones, 70% to 90% observed once, and the top ten hold roughly 2.8%. Germline loops: CDR1 SGHTA, CDR2 FQGNSA. The CDR3 runs to 14 residues. V gave up 1 base and J gave up 6 bases, with 10 bases separating them. Sequenced material: peripheral blood, taken on day 0 of AZD1222 vaccination. The chain carries TRBV7-2 and TRBJ1-3; no clear D gene. This clonotype originated in an adult in good health. CDR3 nucleotides: TGTGCCAGCAGCTTAGACAGAACGCCAAACACCATATATTTT. It translates to CASSLDRTPNTIYF.